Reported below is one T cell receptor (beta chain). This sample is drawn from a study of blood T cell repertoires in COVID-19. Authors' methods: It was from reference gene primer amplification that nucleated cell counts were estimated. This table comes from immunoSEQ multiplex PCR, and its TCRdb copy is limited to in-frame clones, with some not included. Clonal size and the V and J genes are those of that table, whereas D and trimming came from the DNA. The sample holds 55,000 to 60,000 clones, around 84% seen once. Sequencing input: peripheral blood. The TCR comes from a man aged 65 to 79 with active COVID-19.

CDR3 in DNA: TGTGCCAGCAGCAAAGCGGGGCGGGACTACAATGAGCAGTTCTTC. It is translated as CASSKAGRDYNEQFF. This chain uses TRBV21-1 with TRBJ2-1; the D call TRBD2 from the table was never checked on the DNA. TRBV21-1 is an annotated pseudogene. The CDR3 extends over 15 amino acids.